Reported below is one T cell receptor (beta chain). Its target is not known. The gene names here belong to mouse. From the germline J gene comes the end of the CDR3, since the read stops 4 residues before it. This specimen comes from a study of CD8+ T cells in alopecia areata. Study as a whole: Each recipient was a roughly 7-11-week-old female C3H/HeJ mouse given skin from a roughly 6-12-month-old C3H/HeJ donor with spontaneous alopecia. Points from the study as a whole: Higher clonality and more expanded CD8+ clones appeared in lesional than normal scalp. Clarity of TCR sharing across patients fell short of that in mice, possibly HLA-related.

Pooled cutaneous lymph node cells were sorted using CD4, CD8alpha, NKG2D, NKG2ACE and other markers. RNA, once extracted, was reverse transcribed into cDNA for use as the sequencing template. The table came from immunoSEQ multiplex PCR; TCRdb's copy has only in-frame clones and leaves some out. The record shows approximately 300,000 clones for this sample, with no singletons present. Trimming removed 2 bases from V and 0 bases from J, with 15 bases in between. Germline CDR1 is NNHNN and CDR2 is SYGAGS (reference sequence). The CDR3 contains 17 residues. This TCR was sampled from a C3H/HeJ mouse with alopecia areata. Strain haplotype at MHC: H2-k. The sequenced sample consisted of CD4+ T cells sorted from a lymph node. The genes are TRBV13-2 and TRBJ2-1; D may be TRBD1 (6 bases). This CDR3 is CASGENPGQYNYAEQFF. Incomplete CDR3 DNA: TGTGCCAGCGGTGAGAACCCTGGACAGTATAACTATGCT.